This T cell receptor beta chain was sequenced during a study of cytomegalovirus exposure and HLA in healthy donors. Study conclusions and caveats: Among immune exposure information, only CMV serostatus was available. Analyses of presence/absence relied on an assumption of roughly uniform sequencing depth across donors.

With 60 Vbeta and 13 Jbeta primers, the PCR was carried out. Sequencing used immunoSEQ multiplex PCR; TCRdb keeps in-frame clones, though not all of them. There are some 140,000 clones in the sample; around 67% occur only once, and around 4% lies in the top ten. For this clone: No antigen is known for it.

This CDR3 comprises 15 residues. V was clipped by 2 bases and J by 7 bases, with 15 bases between them. The germline CDR1 and CDR2 sequences are SGHTA and FQGNSA. The sequenced sample consisted of PBMCs. This chain links TRBV7-2 with TRBJ2-1, with a possible D match to TRBD2 (5 bases). This receptor was obtained from a man aged 18 to 35 in good health and CMV-seropositive. As DNA, the CDR3 is TGTGCCAGCAGCTTAAGGACTCAGATCGGTAATGAGCAGTTCTTC. Its translation is CASSLRTQIGNEQFF.